This T cell receptor (beta chain) appears in the sequencing data of a study of Ad26.COV2.S vaccination and SARS-CoV-2 variants. Study-level points and caveats: Vaccine recipients showed a spike-specific TCR breadth that was higher than in placebo recipients.

As for treatment: roughly 19 received Ad26.COV2.S at low or high dose, single or two shots; roughly five received placebo; per-sample allocation not given. Specimen acquisition occurred on day 63 following the initial vaccine or placebo injection. Of note for this clone: What it binds is unknown.

The repertoire was sequenced with immunoSEQ multiplex PCR; TCRdb's copy has only in-frame clones and lacks some. Seen here are around 450,000 clones, nearly 90% observed once, and the top ten hold over 2.5%. Sequences were derived from peripheral blood, sampled in a trial of Ad26.COV2.S vaccine versus placebo. The clonotype comes from a person between 18 and 65 years old who received the Ad26.COV2.S COVID-19 vaccine or a placebo.

In DNA form, the CDR3 reads TGCGCCAGCAGCTCCACAGGGGCACCTTCACCCCTCCACTTT. It is translated as CASSSTGAPSPLHF. The chain carries TRBV5-1 and TRBJ1-6, with 7 bases lining up with TRBD1. Germline trimming cut 3 bases from V and 9 bases from J; bases unmatched to any gene: 6. Per the germline V gene, CDR1 is SGHRS and CDR2 is YFSETQ. The CDR3 sequence is 14 residues long.